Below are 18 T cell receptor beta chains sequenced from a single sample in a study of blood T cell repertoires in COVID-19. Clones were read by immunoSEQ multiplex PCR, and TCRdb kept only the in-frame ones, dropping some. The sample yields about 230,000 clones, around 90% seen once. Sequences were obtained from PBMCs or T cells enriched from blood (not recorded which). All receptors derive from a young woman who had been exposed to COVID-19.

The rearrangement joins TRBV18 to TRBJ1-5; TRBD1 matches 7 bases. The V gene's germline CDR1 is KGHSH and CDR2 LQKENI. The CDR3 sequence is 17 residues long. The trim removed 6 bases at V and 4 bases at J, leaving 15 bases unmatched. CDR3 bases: TGTGCCAGCTCGTGGGCGGCTGGACAGGCCGAAAATCAGCCCCAGCATTTT. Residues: CASSWAAGQAENQPQHF.

Here the CDR3 DNA reads TGCGCCAGCAGCCCTGGAGGGGGCGGGGACGAAAAACTGTTTTTT. It is translated as CASSPGGGGDEKLFF. This sequence joins TRBV5-1 and TRBJ1-4; 7 bases are a match to TRBD1. With V trimmed by 4 bases and J by 8 bases, 11 bases remained unmatched. CDR1 and CDR2 (germline): SGHRS, YFSETQ. The CDR3 totals 15 residues.

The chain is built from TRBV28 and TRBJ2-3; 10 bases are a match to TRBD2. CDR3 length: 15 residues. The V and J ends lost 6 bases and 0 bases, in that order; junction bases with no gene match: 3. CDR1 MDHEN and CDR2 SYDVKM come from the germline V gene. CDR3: CASSPSGGSTDTQYF. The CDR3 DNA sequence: TGTGCCAGCAGCCCTAGCGGGGGAAGCACAGATACGCAGTATTTT.

Written as DNA, the CDR3 is TGTGCCAGCAACCCGAATATAGGAGGCAATGAGCAGTTCTTC. Its protein is CASNPNIGGNEQFF. The chain carries TRBV5-4 and TRBJ2-1; D may be TRBD2 (5 bases). The V end was cut by 6 bases, the J end by 6 bases, with 16 bases between. The CDR3 loop spans 14 amino acids. The germline V gene encodes CDR1 SGHNT and CDR2 YYREEE (reference sequence).

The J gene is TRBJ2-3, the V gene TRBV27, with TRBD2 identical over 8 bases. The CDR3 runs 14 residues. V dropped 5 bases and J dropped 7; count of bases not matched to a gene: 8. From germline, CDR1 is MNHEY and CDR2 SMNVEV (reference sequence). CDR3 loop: CASSVEGTRYTQYF. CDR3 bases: TGTGCCAGCAGTGTCGAAGGGACTAGATATACGCAGTATTTT.

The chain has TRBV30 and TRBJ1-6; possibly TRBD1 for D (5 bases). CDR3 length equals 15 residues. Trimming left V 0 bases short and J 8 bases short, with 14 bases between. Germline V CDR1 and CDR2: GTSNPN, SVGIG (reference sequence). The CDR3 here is CAWSVALGGYSPLHF. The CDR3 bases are TGTGCCTGGAGTGTAGCGCTGGGGGGATATTCACCCCTCCACTTT. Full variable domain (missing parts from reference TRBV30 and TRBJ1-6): SQTIHQWPATLVQPVGSPLSLECTVEGTSNPNLYWYRQAAGRGLQLLFYSVGIGQISSEVPQNLSASRPQDRQFILSSKKLLLSDSGFYLCAWSVALGGYSPLHFGNGTRLTVT.

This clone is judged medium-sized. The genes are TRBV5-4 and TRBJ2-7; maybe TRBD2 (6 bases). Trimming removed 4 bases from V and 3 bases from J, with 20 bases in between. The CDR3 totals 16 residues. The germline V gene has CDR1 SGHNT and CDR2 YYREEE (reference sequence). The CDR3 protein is CASSHGLPAHHYEQYF. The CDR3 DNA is TGTGCCAGCAGCCACGGACTACCCGCCCACCACTACGAGCAGTACTTC.

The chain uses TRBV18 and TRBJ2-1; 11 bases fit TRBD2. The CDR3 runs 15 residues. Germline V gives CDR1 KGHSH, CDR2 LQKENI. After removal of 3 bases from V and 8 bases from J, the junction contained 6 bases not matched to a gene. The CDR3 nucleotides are TGTGCCAGCTCACCTCCTAGCGGGAGGTTGCATGAGCAGTTCTTC. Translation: CASSPPSGRLHEQFF.

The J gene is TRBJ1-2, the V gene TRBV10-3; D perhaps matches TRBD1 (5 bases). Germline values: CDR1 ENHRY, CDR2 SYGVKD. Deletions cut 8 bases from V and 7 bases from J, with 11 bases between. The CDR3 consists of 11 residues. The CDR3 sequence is CAILQGVGYTF. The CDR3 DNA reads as TGTGCCATCCTCCAAGGGGTTGGCTACACCTTC.

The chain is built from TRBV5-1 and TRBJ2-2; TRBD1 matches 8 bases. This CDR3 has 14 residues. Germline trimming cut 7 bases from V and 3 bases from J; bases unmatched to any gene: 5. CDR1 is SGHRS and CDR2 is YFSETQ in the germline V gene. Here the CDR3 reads CASSGQAYTGELFF. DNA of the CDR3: TGCGCCAGCTCGGGACAGGCCTACACCGGGGAGCTGTTTTTT. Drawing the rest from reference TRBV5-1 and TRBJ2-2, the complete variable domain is KAGVTQTPRYLIKTRGQQVTLSCSPISGHRSVSWYQQTPGQGLQFLFEYFSETQRNKGNFPGRFSGRQFSNSRSEMNVSTLELGDSALYLCASSGQAYTGELFFGEGSRLTVL.

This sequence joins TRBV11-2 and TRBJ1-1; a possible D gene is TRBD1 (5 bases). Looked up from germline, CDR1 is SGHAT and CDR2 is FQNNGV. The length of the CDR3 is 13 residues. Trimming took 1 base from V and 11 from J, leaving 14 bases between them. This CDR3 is CASSLADTYEAFF. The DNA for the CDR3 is TGTGCCAGCAGCTTAGCGGACACGTACGAGGCTTTCTTT.

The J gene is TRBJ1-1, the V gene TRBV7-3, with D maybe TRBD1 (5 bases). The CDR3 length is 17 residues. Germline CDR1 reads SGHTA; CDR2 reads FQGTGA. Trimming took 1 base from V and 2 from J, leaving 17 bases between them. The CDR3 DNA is TGTGCCAGCAGCTTAATTATTGGGGTAGGGGTAAACACTGAAGCTTTCTTT. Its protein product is CASSLIIGVGVNTEAFF.

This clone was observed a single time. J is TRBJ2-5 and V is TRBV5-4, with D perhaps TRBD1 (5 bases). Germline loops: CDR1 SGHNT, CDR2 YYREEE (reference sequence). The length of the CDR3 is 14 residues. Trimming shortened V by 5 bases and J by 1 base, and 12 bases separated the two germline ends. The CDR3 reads CASRPGQPQETQYF. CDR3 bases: TGTGCCAGCAGACCAGGACAACCCCAAGAGACCCAGTACTTC.

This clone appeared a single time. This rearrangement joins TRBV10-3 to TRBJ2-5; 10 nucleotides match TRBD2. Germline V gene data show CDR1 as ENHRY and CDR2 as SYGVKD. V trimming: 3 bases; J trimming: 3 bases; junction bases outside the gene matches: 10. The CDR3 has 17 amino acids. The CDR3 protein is CAISDFGLAVLKETQYF. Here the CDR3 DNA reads TGTGCCATCAGTGACTTTGGACTAGCGGTCTTAAAAGAGACCCAGTACTTC.

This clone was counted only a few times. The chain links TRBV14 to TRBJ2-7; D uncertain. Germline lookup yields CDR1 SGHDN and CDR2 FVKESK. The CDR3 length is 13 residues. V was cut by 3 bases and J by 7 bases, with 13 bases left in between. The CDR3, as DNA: TGTGCCAGCAGCCAGGTATGGGTGAGGGAGCAGTACTTC. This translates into CASSQVWVREQYF.

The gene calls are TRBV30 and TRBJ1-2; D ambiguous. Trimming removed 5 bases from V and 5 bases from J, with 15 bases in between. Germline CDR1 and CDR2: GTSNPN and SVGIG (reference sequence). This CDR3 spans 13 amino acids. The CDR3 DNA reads TGTGCCTGGGGGGATCAGGTCTCATATGGCTACACCTTC. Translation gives CAWGDQVSYGYTF.

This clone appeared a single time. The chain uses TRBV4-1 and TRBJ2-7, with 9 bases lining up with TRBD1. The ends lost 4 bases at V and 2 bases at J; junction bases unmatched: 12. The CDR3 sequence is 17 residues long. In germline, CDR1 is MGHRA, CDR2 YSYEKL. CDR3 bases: TGCGCCAGCAGCCGGACGGCTGGGGGGGACAGGGCCTACGAGCAGTACTTC. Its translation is CASSRTAGGDRAYEQYF.

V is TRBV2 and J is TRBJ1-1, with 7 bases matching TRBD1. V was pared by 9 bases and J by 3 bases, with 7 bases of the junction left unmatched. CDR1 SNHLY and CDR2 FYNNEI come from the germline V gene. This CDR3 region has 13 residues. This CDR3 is CASILRGYTEAFF. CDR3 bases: TGTGCCAGTATACTCAGGGGGTACACTGAAGCTTTCTTT.